These 19 T cell receptor beta chains came from one sample sequenced in a study of blood T cell repertoires in COVID-19. The data were produced by immunoSEQ multiplex PCR, yet TCRdb's version contains in-frame clones alone and is incomplete. Altogether over 150,000 clones are present, 65% to 90% being singletons, with the ten largest covering approximately 12%. The source material was PBMCs or T cells enriched from blood (not recorded which). These receptors all stem from a man aged 40-55 years who had recovered from COVID-19.

The genes are TRBV29-1 and TRBJ1-2, with 7 bases fitting TRBD1. Germline V gene sequence: CDR1 SQVTM, CDR2 ANQGSEA. This CDR3 has 13 amino acids. V was clipped by 5 bases and J by 12 bases; unmatched bases: 15. CDR3 DNA sequence: TGCAGCGTTAATAATCTAGGACAGGATAAAAACACCTTC. Its translation: CSVNNLGQDKNTF.

The V and J genes are TRBV3-1 (or the pseudogene TRBV3-2) and TRBJ2-1, with 9 positions matching TRBD2. Germline V gene sequence: CDR1 LGHDT, CDR2 YNNKEL (reference sequence). CDR3 length equals 15 residues. J gave up 7 bases and V 4 bases, and 8 bases lay outside the gene matches. The CDR3 DNA follows: TGTGCCAGCAGCCGCTTGCGGGAGGGCCTAAATGAGCAGTTCTTC. Amino acid sequence: CASSRLREGLNEQFF.

On this clone itself: The sample holds other DNA sequences that translate to the same CDR3. The chain links TRBV6-5 to TRBJ1-1; 9 positions agree with TRBD1. The CDR3 contains 15 residues. With V trimmed by 0 bases and J by 3 bases, 2 bases remained unmatched. Germline V lookup: CDR1 MNHEY, CDR2 SVGAGI. The CDR3 DNA follows: TGTGCCAGCAGTTACTCTCGGACAGGGGACACTGAAGCTTTCTTT. This encodes CASSYSRTGDTEAFF.

J is TRBJ2-3 and V is TRBV5-1; possibly TRBD2 for D (5 bases). Between the trimmed V and J ends, which lost 0 bases and 6 bases, there was a span of 14 bases. The CDR3 has 15 residues. Per germline, CDR1 SGHRS and CDR2 YFSETQ. The CDR3 sequence is CASSLGGRPSDTQYF. CDR3 bases: TGCGCCAGCAGCTTGGGTGGGAGACCCTCGGATACGCAGTATTTT.

The V and J genes are TRBV7-8 and TRBJ2-4, with unresolved D. The CDR3 totals 14 residues. Germline V gene data show CDR1 as SGHVS and CDR2 as FQNEAQ. Between the trimmed V and J ends, which lost 4 bases and 0 bases, there was a span of 7 bases. CDR3 region: CASSYSLAKNIQYF. CDR3 DNA sequence: TGTGCCAGCAGCTACAGTCTAGCCAAAAACATTCAGTACTTC.

The chain joins TRBV11-2 to TRBJ1-4; D is undetermined. The CDR3 runs to 13 residues. Deletions cut 6 bases from V and 5 bases from J, with 10 bases between. Looked up from germline, CDR1 is SGHAT and CDR2 is FQNNGV. CDR3 sequence reads: CASSGEENEKLFF. CDR3 DNA: TGTGCCAGCAGTGGGGAGGAGAATGAAAAACTGTTTTTT.

The rearrangement uses TRBV2 and TRBJ1-2, with no clear D. This CDR3 is 15 amino acids long. Germline CDR1 is SNHLY and CDR2 is FYNNEI. Trimming removed 7 bases from V and 4 bases from J, with 19 bases in between. CDR3 protein: CASKFSREGSYGYTF. CDR3 coding DNA: TGTGCCAGCAAATTTAGCCGGGAAGGGAGCTATGGCTACACCTTC.

V usage is TRBV2 and J usage is TRBJ2-7, with a possible D match to TRBD2 (5 bases). Trimming removed 3 bases at V and 0 bases at J, with 15 bases between. This CDR3 comprises 16 residues. Germline V gene sequence: CDR1 SNHLY, CDR2 FYNNEI. CDR3 sequence: CASSEDERLDSYEQYF. As DNA, the CDR3 is TGTGCCAGCAGTGAGGACGAGCGGCTGGACTCCTACGAGCAGTACTTC. Looking up the rest from reference TRBV2 and TRBJ2-7 gives the full variable domain: EPEVTQTPSHQVTQMGQEVILRCVPISNHLYFYWYRQILGQKVEFLVSFYNNEISEKSEIFDDQFSVERPDGSNFTLKIRSTKLEDSAMYFCASSEDERLDSYEQYFGPGTRLTVT.

This sequence joins TRBV2 and TRBJ2-7; tentatively, D is TRBD2 (5 bases). Germline V gene lookup returns CDR1 SNHLY and CDR2 FYNNEI. V was shortened by 4 bases and J by 4 bases, with 8 bases between the two germline ends. The CDR3 runs to 12 residues. DNA for the CDR3: TGTGCCAGCAGTGTTGCGGGTTACGAGCAGTACGTC. Amino acid sequence: CASSVAGYEQYV.

This chain uses TRBV11-2 with TRBJ2-3; 12 nucleotides match TRBD2. This CDR3 comprises 18 residues. In germline, CDR1 is SGHAT, CDR2 FQNNGV. V lost 5 bases, J lost 3 bases, and 12 bases stayed unmatched. The CDR3 reads CASSLTGASGRETDTQYF. Written as DNA, the CDR3 is TGTGCCAGCAGCCTCACAGGGGCTAGCGGGAGGGAAACAGATACGCAGTATTTT. The entire variable domain, with the rest obtained from reference TRBV11-2 and TRBJ2-3, is as follows: EAGVAQSPRYKIIEKRQSVAFWCNPISGHATLYWYQQILGQGPKLLIQFQNNGVVDDSQLPKDRFSAERLKGVDSTLKIQPAKLEDSAVYLCASSLTGASGRETDTQYFGPGTRLTVL.

J is TRBJ1-1 and V is TRBV11-2, with a possible D match to TRBD1 (6 bases). Germline-derived CDR1 and CDR2 are SGHAT and FQNNGV. Between the trimmed V and J ends, which lost 0 bases and 1 base, there was a span of 15 bases. The CDR3 has 17 residues. The CDR3 spells CASSLDRWTGQNTEAFF. In nucleotides, the CDR3 is TGTGCCAGCAGCTTAGATAGATGGACGGGACAGAACACTGAAGCTTTCTTT. Full variable domain (rest looked up from reference TRBV11-2 and TRBJ1-1): EAGVAQSPRYKIIEKRQSVAFWCNPISGHATLYWYQQILGQGPKLLIQFQNNGVVDDSQLPKDRFSAERLKGVDSTLKIQPAKLEDSAVYLCASSLDRWTGQNTEAFFGQGTRLTVV.

The chain uses TRBV6-5 and TRBJ1-1; maybe TRBD1 (5 bases). Trimming left V 4 bases short and J 7 bases short, with 16 bases between. The CDR3 is 14 amino acids. The germline CDR1 and CDR2 sequences are MNHEY and SVGAGI. CDR3 sequence reads: CASSSLKGAVEAFF. DNA of the CDR3: TGTGCCAGCAGTTCCCTTAAAGGGGCGGTTGAAGCTTTCTTT.

The J gene is TRBJ1-5, the V gene TRBV28, with D hard to call. The germline CDR1 and CDR2 sequences are MDHEN and SYDVKM. The V and J ends lost 5 bases and 3 bases respectively, with 11 bases between them. The CDR3 runs 14 residues. The DNA for the CDR3 is TGTGCCAGCAGTGACCCGGGTAACAATCAGCCCCAGCATTTT. Amino acids: CASSDPGNNQPQHF.

The chain has TRBV7-2 and TRBJ2-5, with no clear D. Germline CDR1 SGHTA, CDR2 FQGNSA. The CDR3 spans 14 residues. The germline V and J ends were trimmed by 3 bases and 3 bases, with 11 bases remaining between them. The CDR3 DNA is TGTGCCAGCAGCTTTCTCACCCGCGAAGAGACCCAGTACTTC. This encodes CASSFLTREETQYF.

This clone was observed a few times. The rearrangement joins TRBV7-9 to TRBJ2-3; tentative D call: TRBD1 (5 bases). Germline V gene sequence: CDR1 SEHNR, CDR2 FQNEAQ (reference sequence). V lost 3 bases and J lost 6, with 13 bases in between. The CDR3 extends over 14 amino acids. The CDR3 DNA reads as TGTGCCAGCAGCTTGCTTCAGTCAGGGGATACGCAGTATTTT. Translating it yields CASSLLQSGDTQYF.

The rearrangement links TRBV4-2 to TRBJ2-1; 14 bases fit TRBD2. After removal of 1 base from V and 4 bases from J, the junction contained 15 bases not matched to a gene. The CDR3 has 21 amino acids. Germline lookup yields CDR1 LGHNA and CDR2 YNFKEQ. This chain's CDR3 is CASSQGSPGLAGVKGYNEQFF. The CDR3 region has the DNA TGTGCCAGCAGCCAAGGGTCCCCGGGACTAGCGGGAGTAAAAGGTTACAATGAGCAGTTCTTC.

The chain carries TRBV21-1 and TRBJ2-7; the table's D call TRBD1 went unverified against the DNA. TRBV21-1 is flagged as a pseudogene. The CDR3 runs 12 residues. The CDR3 protein is CASRSDSYEQYV. The CDR3 nucleotides are TGTGCCAGCAGATCAGACAGCTACGAGCAGTACGTC.

This sequence joins TRBV24-1 and TRBJ2-5; D is ambiguous. This CDR3 is built from 15 residues. Between the trimmed V and J ends, which lost 6 bases and 4 bases, there was a span of 17 bases. Germline loops: CDR1 KGHDR, CDR2 SFDVKD. The DNA of the CDR3 is TGTGCCACCAGTTATCCGGGTCCGAAAGGAGAGACCCAGTACTTC. Translated, it gives CATSYPGPKGETQYF.

The genes are TRBV5-1 and TRBJ1-1; D unclear. Between the trimmed V and J ends, which lost 0 bases and 4 bases, there was a span of 13 bases. This CDR3 contains 15 residues. Germline V lookup: CDR1 SGHRS, CDR2 YFSETQ. DNA of the CDR3: TGCGCCAGCAGCTTGGAGCCAGACATATCCACTGAAGCTTTCTTT. Translated: CASSLEPDISTEAFF.